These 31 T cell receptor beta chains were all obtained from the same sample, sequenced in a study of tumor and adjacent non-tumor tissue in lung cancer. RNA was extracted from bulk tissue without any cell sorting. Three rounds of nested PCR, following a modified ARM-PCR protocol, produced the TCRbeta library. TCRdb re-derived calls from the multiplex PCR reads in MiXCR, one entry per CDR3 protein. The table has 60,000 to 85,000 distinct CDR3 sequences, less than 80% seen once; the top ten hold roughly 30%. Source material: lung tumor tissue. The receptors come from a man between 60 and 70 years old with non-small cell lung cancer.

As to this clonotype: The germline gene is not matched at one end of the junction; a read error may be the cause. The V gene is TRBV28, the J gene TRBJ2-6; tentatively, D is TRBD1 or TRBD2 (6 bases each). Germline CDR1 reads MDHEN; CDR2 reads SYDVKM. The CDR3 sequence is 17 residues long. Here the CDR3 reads CASSYGAGNSGAKVLTF. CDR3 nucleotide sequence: TGTGCCAGCAGTTATGGGGCAGGGAATTCGGGGGCCAAGGTCCTGACTTTC.

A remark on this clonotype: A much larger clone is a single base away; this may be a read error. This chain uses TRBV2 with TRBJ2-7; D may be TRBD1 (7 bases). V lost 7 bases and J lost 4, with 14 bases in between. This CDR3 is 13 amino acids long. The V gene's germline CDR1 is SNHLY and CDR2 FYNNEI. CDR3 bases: TGTGCCAGCACTGGAGGGACAGATTACGAGCAGTACTTC. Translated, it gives CASTGGTDYEQYF. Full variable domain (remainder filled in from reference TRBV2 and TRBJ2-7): EPEVTQTPSHQVTQMGQEVILRCVPISNHLYFYWYRQILGQKVEFLVSFYNNEISEKSEIFDDQFSVERPDGSNFTLKIRSTKLEDSAMYFCASTGGTDYEQYFGPGTRLTVT.

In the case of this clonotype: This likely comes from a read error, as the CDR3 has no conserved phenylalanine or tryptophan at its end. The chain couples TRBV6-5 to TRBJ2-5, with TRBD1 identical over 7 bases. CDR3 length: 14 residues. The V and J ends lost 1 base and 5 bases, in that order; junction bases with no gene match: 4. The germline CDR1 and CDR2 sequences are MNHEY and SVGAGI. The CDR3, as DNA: TGTGCCAGCAGTTACTTGACAGGGCACGAGACCCAGTACTCA. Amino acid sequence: CASSYLTGHETQYS.

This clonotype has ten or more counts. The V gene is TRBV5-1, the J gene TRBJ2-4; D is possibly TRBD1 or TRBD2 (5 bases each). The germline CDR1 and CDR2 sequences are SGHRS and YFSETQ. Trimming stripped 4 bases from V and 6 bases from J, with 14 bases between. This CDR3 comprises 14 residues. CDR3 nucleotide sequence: TGCGCCAGCAGCCAGGACGGGACCTCAAACATTCAGTACTTC. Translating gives CASSQDGTSNIQYF.

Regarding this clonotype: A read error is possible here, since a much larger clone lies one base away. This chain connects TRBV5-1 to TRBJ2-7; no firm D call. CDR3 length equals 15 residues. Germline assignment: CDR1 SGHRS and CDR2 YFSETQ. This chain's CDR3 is CVSSLTGQSTYEQYF. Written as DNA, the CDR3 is TGCGTCAGCAGCTTAACGGGCCAGAGCACCTACGAGCAGTACTTC.

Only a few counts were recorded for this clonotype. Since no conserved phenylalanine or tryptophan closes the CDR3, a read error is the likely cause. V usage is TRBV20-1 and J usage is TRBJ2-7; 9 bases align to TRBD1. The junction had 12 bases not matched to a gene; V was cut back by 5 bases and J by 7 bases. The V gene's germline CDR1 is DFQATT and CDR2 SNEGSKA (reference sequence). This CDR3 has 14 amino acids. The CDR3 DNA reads TGCAGTGCTGGGGGACAGGGATCTTTCCATGAGCAGTACCTC. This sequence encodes CSAGGQGSFHEQYL.

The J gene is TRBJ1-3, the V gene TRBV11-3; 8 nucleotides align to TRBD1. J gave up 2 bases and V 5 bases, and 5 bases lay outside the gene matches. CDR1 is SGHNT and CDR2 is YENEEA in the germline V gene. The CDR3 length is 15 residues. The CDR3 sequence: CASSPGQGPGNTIYF. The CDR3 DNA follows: TGTGCCAGCAGCCCAGGACAGGGCCCTGGAAACACCATATATTTT.

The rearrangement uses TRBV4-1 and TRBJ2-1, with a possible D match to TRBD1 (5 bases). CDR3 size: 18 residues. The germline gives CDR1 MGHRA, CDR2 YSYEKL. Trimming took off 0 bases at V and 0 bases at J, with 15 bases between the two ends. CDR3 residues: CASSQDGAFQSSYNEQFF. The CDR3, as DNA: TGCGCCAGCAGCCAAGATGGGGCGTTCCAAAGCTCCTACAATGAGCAGTTCTTC.

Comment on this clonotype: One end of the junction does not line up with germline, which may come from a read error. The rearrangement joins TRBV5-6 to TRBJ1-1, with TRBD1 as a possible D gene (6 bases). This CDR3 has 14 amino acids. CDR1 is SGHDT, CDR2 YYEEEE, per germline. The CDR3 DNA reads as TGCGCCAGCACCTTGGGACATGGGACCACTGAAGCTTTCTTT. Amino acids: CASTLGHGTTEAFF. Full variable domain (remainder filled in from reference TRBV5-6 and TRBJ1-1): DAGVTQSPTHLIKTRGQQVTLRCSPKSGHDTVSWYQQALGQGPQFIFQYYEEEERQRGNFPDRFSGHQFPNYSSELNVNALLLGDSALYLCASTLGHGTTEAFFGQGTRLTVV.

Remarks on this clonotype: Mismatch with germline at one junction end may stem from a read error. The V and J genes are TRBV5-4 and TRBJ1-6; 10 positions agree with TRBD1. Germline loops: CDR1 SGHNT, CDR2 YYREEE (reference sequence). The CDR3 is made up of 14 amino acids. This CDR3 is CASTSGTGVSSLHF. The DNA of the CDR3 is TGTGCAAGCACCTCAGGGACAGGGGTATCATCCCTCCACTTT. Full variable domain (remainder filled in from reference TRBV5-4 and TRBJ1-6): ETGVTQSPTHLIKTRGQQVTLRCSSQSGHNTVSWYQQALGQGPQFIFQYYREEENGRGNFPPRFSGLQFPNYSSELNVNALELDDSALYLCASTSGTGVSSLHFGNGTRLTVT.

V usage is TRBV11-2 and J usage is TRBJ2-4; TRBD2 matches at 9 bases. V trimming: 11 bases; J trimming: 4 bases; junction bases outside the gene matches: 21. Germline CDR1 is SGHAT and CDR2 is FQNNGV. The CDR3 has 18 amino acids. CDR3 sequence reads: CADSLDGETSGHKNIQYF. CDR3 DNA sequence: TGTGCCGACAGCTTAGATGGGGAGACTAGCGGACATAAAAACATTCAGTACTTC.

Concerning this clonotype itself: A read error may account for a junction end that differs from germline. The CDR3 region has the DNA TGTGCCGCCTACTGGTCGGGCAGGGAATACTCTGGAAGCACCATATATTTT. Protein: CAAYWSGREYSGSTIYF. This sequence joins TRBV6-1 and TRBJ1-3; perhaps TRBD1 as D (5 bases). CDR3 length: 17 amino acids. Per germline, CDR1 MNHNS and CDR2 SASEGT.

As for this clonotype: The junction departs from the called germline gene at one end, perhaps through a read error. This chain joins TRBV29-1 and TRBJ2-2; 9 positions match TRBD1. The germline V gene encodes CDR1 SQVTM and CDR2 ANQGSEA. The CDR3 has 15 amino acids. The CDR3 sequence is CSVEDWTGATGELFF. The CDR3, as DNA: TGCAGCGTTGAAGATTGGACAGGGGCCACCGGGGAGCTCTTTTTT.

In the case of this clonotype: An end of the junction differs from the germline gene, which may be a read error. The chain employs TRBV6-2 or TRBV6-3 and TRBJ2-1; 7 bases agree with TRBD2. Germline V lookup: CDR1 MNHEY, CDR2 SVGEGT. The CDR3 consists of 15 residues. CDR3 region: CASSYNRGGSYEQFF. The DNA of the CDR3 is TGTGCCAGCAGTTATAATAGAGGCGGGAGCTATGAGCAATTCTTC.

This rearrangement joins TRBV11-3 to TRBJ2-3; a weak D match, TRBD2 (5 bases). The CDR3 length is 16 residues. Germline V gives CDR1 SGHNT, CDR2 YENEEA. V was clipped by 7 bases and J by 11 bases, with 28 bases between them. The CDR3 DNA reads TGTGCCAGCAACTCCGGGCTAGCATATAGCACAAATATGCAGTATTTT. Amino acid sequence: CASNSGLAYSTNMQYF. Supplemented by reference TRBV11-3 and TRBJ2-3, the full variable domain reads EAGVVQSPRYKIIEKKQPVAFWCNPISGHNTLYWYLQNLGQGPELLIRYENEEAVDDSQLPKDRFSAERLKGVDSTLKIQPAELGDSAVYLCASNSGLAYSTNMQYFGPGTRLTVL.

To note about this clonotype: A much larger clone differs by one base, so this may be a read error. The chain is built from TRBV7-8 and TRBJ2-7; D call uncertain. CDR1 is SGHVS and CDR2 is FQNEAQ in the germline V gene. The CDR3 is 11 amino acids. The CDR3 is CASSLEDEEYF. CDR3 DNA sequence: TGTGCCAGCAGCTTAGAGGACGAGGAGTACTTC.

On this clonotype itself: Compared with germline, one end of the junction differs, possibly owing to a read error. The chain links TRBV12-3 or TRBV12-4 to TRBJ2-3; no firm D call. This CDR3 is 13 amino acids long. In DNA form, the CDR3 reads TGTGCCAGCAGTAGAGACATGGCCTATACGCAATATTTT. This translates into CASSRDMAYTQYF.

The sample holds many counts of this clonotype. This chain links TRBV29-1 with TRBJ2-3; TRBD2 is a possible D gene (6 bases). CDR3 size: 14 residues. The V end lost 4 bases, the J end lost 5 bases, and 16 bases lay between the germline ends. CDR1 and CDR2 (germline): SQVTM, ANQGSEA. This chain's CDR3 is CSVAIGARGDTQYF. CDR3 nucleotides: TGCAGCGTTGCCATTGGGGCGCGGGGAGATACGCAGTATTTT.

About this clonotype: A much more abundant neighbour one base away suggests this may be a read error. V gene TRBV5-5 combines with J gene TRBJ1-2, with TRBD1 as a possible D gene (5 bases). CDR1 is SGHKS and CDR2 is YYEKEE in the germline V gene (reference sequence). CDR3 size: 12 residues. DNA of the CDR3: TGTACCAGCAGCTTGGGGGGCTATGGCTACACCTTC. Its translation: CTSSLGGYGYTF.

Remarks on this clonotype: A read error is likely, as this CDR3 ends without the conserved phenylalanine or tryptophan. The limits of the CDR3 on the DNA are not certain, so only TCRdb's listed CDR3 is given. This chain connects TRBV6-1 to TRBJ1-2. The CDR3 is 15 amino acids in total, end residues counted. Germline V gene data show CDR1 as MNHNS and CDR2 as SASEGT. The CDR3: CASSKWWGSNYGYIS.

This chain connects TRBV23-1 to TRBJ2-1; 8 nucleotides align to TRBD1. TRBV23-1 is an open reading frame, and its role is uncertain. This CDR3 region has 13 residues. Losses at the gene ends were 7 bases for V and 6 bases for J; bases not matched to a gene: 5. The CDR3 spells CASTPTGVNEQFF. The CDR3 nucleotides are TGCGCCAGCACACCGACAGGGGTCAATGAGCAGTTCTTC.

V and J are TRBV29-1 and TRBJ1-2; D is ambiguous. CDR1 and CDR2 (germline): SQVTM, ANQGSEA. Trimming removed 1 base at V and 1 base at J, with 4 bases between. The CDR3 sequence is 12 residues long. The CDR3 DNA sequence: TGCAGCGTTGAAGGTATTAACTATGGCTACACCTTC. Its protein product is CSVEGINYGYTF.

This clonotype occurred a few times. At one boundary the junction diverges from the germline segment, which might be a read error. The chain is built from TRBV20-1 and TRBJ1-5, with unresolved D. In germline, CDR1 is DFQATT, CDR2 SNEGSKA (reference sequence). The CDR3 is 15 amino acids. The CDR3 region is CSAEIPLRRNQPQNF. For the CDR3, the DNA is TGCAGTGCGGAAATTCCCCTCCGCCGCAATCAGCCCCAGAATTTT.

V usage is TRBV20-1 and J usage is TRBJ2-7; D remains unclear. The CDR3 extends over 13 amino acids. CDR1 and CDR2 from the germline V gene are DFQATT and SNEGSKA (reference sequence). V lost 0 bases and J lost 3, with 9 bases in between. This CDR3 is CSARDLANYEQYF. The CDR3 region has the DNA TGCAGTGCTAGAGATCTGGCTAACTACGAGCAGTACTTC.

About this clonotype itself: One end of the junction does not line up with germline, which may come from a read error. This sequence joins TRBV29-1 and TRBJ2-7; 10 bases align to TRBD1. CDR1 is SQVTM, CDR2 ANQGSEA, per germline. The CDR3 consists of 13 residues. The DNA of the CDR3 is TGCAGCGTTACAGGACAGGGGGTGGGGGAGCAATACTTC. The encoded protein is CSVTGQGVGEQYF.

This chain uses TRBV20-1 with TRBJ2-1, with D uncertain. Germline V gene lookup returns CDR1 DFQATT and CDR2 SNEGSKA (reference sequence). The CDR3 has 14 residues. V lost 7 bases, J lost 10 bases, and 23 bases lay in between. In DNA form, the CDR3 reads TGCAGTGTTAGTCCCAGGCGGCTAATAGGGGAGCAGTTCTTC. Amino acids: CSVSPRRLIGEQFF.

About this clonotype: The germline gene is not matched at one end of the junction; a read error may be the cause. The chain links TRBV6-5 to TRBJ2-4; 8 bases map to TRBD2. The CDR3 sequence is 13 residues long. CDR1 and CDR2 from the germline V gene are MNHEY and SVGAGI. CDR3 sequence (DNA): TGTCCCAGCACGGGAGGGTCGGCTGACATTCAGTACTTC. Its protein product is CPSTGGSADIQYF.

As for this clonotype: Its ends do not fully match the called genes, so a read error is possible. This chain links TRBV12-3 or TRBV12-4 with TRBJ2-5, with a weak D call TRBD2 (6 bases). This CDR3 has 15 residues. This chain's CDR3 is CASSLASDFQESQYF. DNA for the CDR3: TGTGCCAGCAGTTTGGCTAGCGACTTCCAAGAGAGCCAGTACTTC.

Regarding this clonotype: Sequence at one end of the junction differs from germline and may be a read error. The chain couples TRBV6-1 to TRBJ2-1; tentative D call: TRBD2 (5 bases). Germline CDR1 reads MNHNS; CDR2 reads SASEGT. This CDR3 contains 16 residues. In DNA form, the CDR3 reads TGTGACAGCAGTGAGTCCTTGCGGCTTAGGAGGAATGAGCAGTTCTTC. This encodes CDSSESLRLRRNEQFF.

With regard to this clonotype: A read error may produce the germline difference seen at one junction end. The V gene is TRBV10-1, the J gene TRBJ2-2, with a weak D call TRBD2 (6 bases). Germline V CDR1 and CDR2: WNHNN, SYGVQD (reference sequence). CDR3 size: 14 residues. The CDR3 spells CASSESGGAGDLFF. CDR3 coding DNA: TGCGCCAGCAGTGAGTCGGGGGGAGCCGGGGATCTGTTTTTT.

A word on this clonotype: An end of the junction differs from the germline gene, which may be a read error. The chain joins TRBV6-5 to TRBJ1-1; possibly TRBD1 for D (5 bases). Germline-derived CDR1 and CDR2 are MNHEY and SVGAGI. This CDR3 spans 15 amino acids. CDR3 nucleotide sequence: TGTGCCAGCAGTTACTCCCGCAGGGATGGGGTTGAAACTTTCTTT. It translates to CASSYSRRDGVETFF.